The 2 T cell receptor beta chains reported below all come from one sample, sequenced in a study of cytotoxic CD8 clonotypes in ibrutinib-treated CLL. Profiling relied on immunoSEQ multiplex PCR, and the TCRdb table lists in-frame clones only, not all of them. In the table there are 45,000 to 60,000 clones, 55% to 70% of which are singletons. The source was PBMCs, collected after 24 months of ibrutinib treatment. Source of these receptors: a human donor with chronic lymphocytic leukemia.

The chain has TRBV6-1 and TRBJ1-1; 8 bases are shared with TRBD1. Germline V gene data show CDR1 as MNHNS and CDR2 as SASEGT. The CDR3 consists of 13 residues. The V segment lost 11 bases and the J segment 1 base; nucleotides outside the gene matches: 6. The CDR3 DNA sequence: TGTGCCGGACAGGGCGCGAGGAACACTGAAGCTTTCTTT. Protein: CAGQGARNTEAFF.

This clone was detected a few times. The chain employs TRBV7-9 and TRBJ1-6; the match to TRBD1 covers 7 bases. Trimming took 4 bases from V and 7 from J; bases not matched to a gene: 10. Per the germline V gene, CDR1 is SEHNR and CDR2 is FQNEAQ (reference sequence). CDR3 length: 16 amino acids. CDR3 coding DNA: TGTGCCAGCAGCTCTTGGACAGGCCCCCTCAATTCACCCCTCCACTTT. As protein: CASSSWTGPLNSPLHF.